The sequence of this TCR beta chain was determined in a study of cytomegalovirus exposure and HLA in healthy donors listed by TCRdb under 2017. With regard to the full study: The roughly 670 repertoires of the first cohort and the roughly 120 validation repertoires were produced on the same platform, according to a later analysis. The study combined high-throughput TCR immunosequencing, statistical association of individual TCRs with disease status, and machine learning to predict cytomegalovirus infection status. The study was designed to test whether signatures of past pathogen exposure could be identified by cataloging public T cell receptors. In addition to the first cohort of hundreds of subjects, a separate validation cohort of 130 or so different subjects was used.

Broader findings and caveats from the paper: In vitro tests confirmed that a few of the cytomegalovirus-associated TCR beta chains recognize cytomegalovirus antigens. The authors suggested that the approach could potentially be extended to other disease states and immunological phenotypes. Most TCR sequences were observed very rarely across donors, whereas some public TCRs were present in many individuals. A later analysis lacked HLA typing for the validation cohort, so it scored co-occurrence in that cohort across all 110 or so repertoires. The classifier was reported to diagnose cytomegalovirus status with high specificity and sensitivity in both the original and validation cohorts. The study listed 170 or so TCR beta chains as associated with cytomegalovirus. Of the cluster scores, 90% to 95% were above 0 in a later analysis, which found that TCRs clustered in the first cohort also tended to co-occur in the approximately 110 validation repertoires.

The library came from the immunoSEQ multiplex PCR assay. Under the source paper's analysis protocol: A statistical classification framework was built for diagnosing cytomegalovirus status from the catalog of TCR beta chain sequences. In its TCRdb copy, this immuneACCESS table keeps in-frame sequences only and misses some clones. Where compared with another copy, unresolved V genes explain less than half of these, and the others have no known cause. From that table come the V and J calls and clone size; the DNA was used to work out D and trimming. The sample records roughly 200,000 clones, around nine tenths of which are singletons. The ten largest clones add up to 7.2% of the sample. A word on this clone: Its antigen remains undetermined. No base quality values were provided; no much bigger clone lies one nucleotide off.

Donors formed part of the validation cohort, which comprised over a hundred subjects and was distinct from the first cohort of over 500 subjects. Counted from cysteine to phenylalanine, this CDR3 has 16 amino acids. Solely the CDR3 DNA is kept, with 48 bases framed from the first base. As encoded in the germline V gene, CDR1 is SGHTA while CDR2 is FQGNSA. V is clipped by 5 bases and J by 4 bases, and the sequence between their germline boundaries is 20 bases long. The receptor's source is a man aged 25 to 45 in good health and CMV-seropositive. The chain is made from TRBV7-2 and TRBJ1-1; the D gene is not confidently resolved. The material sequenced was PBMCs. Here is the DNA: TGTGCCAGCAGCGCCCTGGGAGGTCAGAGGAGCACTGAAGCTTTCTTT. Translation gives CASSALGGQRSTEAFF.